Presented here are 5 T cell receptor beta chains from one specimen sequenced in a study of cytomegalovirus exposure and HLA in healthy donors. 13 Jbeta primers and 60 Vbeta primers were used for the PCR. Sequenced by immunoSEQ multiplex PCR; TCRdb stores in-frame clones only, minus some. The table records about 150,000 clones, 61% of them present only once. The sample was PBMCs. These receptors all stem from a male donor in good health and CMV-seronegative.

J is TRBJ1-2 and V is TRBV2; possibly TRBD1 for D (5 bases). Germline values: CDR1 SNHLY, CDR2 FYNNEI. CDR3 size: 15 residues. V was trimmed by 2 bases and J by 8 bases, leaving 18 bases between them. The CDR3 protein is CASSERSGSLGGYTF. CDR3 DNA: TGTGCCAGCAGTGAAAGGTCAGGGTCCCTTGGCGGCTACACCTTC.

The chain has TRBV7-3 and TRBJ2-5; weak D call: TRBD1 (6 bases). The V end lost 5 bases, the J end lost 5 bases, and 18 bases lay between the germline ends. The CDR3 has 15 residues. CDR1 SGHTA and CDR2 FQGTGA come from the germline V gene. CDR3 sequence (DNA): TGTGCCAGCAGCCCCAACCCACAGGGTTTCGAGACCCAGTACTTC. Protein product: CASSPNPQGFETQYF.

The chain recombines TRBV9 with TRBJ1-4, with 7 bases that match TRBD1. The ends lost 4 bases at V and 8 bases at J; junction bases unmatched: 8. The germline V gene has CDR1 SGDLS and CDR2 YYNGEE. This CDR3 has 14 amino acids. In DNA, the CDR3 is TGTGCCAGCAGCCCTCACGGGGACAGAGAAAAACTGTTTTTT. As protein: CASSPHGDREKLFF.

The chain links TRBV11-2 to TRBJ2-5, with D maybe TRBD1 (5 bases). V lost 1 base and J 2 bases, leaving 5 bases between the germline ends. The CDR3 has 13 amino acids. Germline V gene sequence: CDR1 SGHAT, CDR2 FQNNGV. CDR3 loop: CASSLGQQETQYF. The CDR3, as DNA: TGTGCCAGCAGCTTAGGACAGCAAGAGACCCAGTACTTC.

This chain connects TRBV30 to TRBJ2-3; possibly TRBD1 for D (5 bases). Germline CDR1 reads GTSNPN; CDR2 reads SVGIG (reference sequence). The CDR3 is 15 amino acids. V was clipped by 2 bases and J by 3 bases, with 15 bases between them. The CDR3 loop is CAWSFSGFGTDTQYF. CDR3 DNA sequence: TGTGCCTGGAGTTTCTCAGGGTTTGGAACAGATACGCAGTATTTT.